The 25 T cell receptor beta chains below come from one sample, sequenced in a study of T cells after yellow fever vaccination. Via MiXCR, TCRdb re-called the 5' RACE reads, giving one row per CDR3 protein. The sample lists a few hundred thousand distinct CDR3 sequences; 8.5% to 10% were seen once. The specimen comprised CD4+ T cells sorted from PBMCs, sampled 5 days after the yellow fever booster vaccination. These receptor sequences come from a young man who received the YFV17D yellow fever vaccine.

This clonotype was counted a few times. The rearrangement joins TRBV30 to TRBJ1-2; D gene unclear. Deletions cut 4 bases from V and 7 bases from J, with 13 bases between. Germline V gives CDR1 GTSNPN, CDR2 SVGIG (reference sequence). This CDR3 has 12 amino acids. The CDR3 DNA sequence: TGTGCCTGGACCCCCGCCACGGGTGGCTACACCTTC. It yields the protein CAWTPATGGYTF.

The chain recombines TRBV5-5 with TRBJ1-5; 10 nucleotides line up with TRBD1. The CDR3 spans 16 residues. The trim removed 4 bases at V and 7 bases at J, leaving 11 bases unmatched. CDR1 and CDR2 (germline): SGHKS, YYEKEE (reference sequence). The CDR3 protein is CASSVGRTGGLQPQHF. The DNA of the CDR3 is TGTGCCAGCAGCGTTGGACGGACAGGGGGGTTACAGCCCCAGCATTTT.

This clonotype was recorded a few times. The gene calls are TRBV2 and TRBJ1-2; D remains unclear. The CDR3 runs 13 residues. Germline V gene sequence: CDR1 SNHLY, CDR2 FYNNEI. Deletions cut 6 bases from V and 4 bases from J, with 12 bases between. The CDR3 sequence is CASRSTGSYGYTF. The CDR3 DNA sequence: TGTGCCAGCAGGTCGACGGGCAGCTATGGCTACACCTTC.

V gene TRBV7-2 combines with J gene TRBJ2-5, with D possibly matching TRBD2 (7 bases). The V gene lost 7 bases and the J gene lost 5 bases, with 17 bases spanning the gap. There are 14 residues in the CDR3. From germline, CDR1 is SGHTA and CDR2 FQGNSA. The CDR3 protein is CASTLARGRETQYF. The CDR3 region has the DNA TGTGCCAGCACCCTAGCGCGGGGGCGCGAGACCCAGTACTTC.

The gene calls are TRBV28 and TRBJ2-7, with D possibly TRBD1 on 5 matching bases. CDR1 is MDHEN, CDR2 SYDVKM, per germline. This CDR3 is 16 amino acids long. V lost 6 bases and J lost 0, with 18 bases in between. CDR3 residues: CASRPGTRQSSYEQYV. DNA for the CDR3: TGTGCCAGCAGGCCCGGAACCCGACAGAGCTCCTACGAGCAGTACGTC.

This clonotype was observed at least ten times. V is TRBV7-2 and J is TRBJ1-2, with TRBD1 matching over 9 bases. The germline V gene has CDR1 SGHTA and CDR2 FQGNSA. This CDR3 is built from 13 residues. J lost 8 bases, V lost 5 bases, and 6 bases had no gene match. The CDR3 coding sequence is TGTGCCAGCAGCCGGGGACAGGGTCAGGGCTACACCTTC. Amino acid sequence: CASSRGQGQGYTF. The variable domain in full, completed from reference TRBV7-2 and TRBJ1-2, reads GAGVSQSPSNKVTEKGKDVELRCDPISGHTALYWYRQSLGQGLEFLIYFQGNSAPDKSGLPSDRFSAERTGGSVSTLTIQRTQQEDSAVYLCASSRGQGQGYTFGSGTRLTVV.

The gene calls are TRBV7-9 and TRBJ2-3; 8 bases line up with TRBD2. After removal of 2 bases from V and 3 bases from J, the junction contained 7 bases not matched to a gene. Germline V gene data show CDR1 as SEHNR and CDR2 as FQNEAQ (reference sequence). The CDR3 is made up of 16 amino acids. The CDR3 DNA reads TGTGCCAGCAGCTTATCGTCTGGCGGGGGGACAGATACGCAGTATTTT. It translates to CASSLSSGGGTDTQYF.

This clonotype was picked up a small number of times. The V call is TRBV4-1, the J call TRBJ1-5; possible D gene TRBD1, 5 bases. V gave up 3 bases and J gave up 1 base, with 13 bases separating them. Germline CDR1 MGHRA, CDR2 YSYEKL. This CDR3 has 16 amino acids. CDR3 loop: CASSHPGGESNQPQHF. CDR3 DNA sequence: TGCGCCAGCAGCCACCCTGGAGGGGAGAGCAATCAGCCCCAGCATTTT.

V is TRBV7-2 and J is TRBJ2-3; TRBD1 matches 9 bases. This CDR3 comprises 18 residues. CDR1 is SGHTA, CDR2 FQGNSA, per germline. The J segment lost 5 bases and the V segment lost 4 bases, leaving 16 bases of the junction unmatched. The CDR3 is CASSSARVVGQGRDTQYF. As DNA, the CDR3 is TGTGCCAGCAGCTCTGCCCGCGTGGTCGGACAGGGGAGAGATACGCAGTATTTT.

This clonotype was observed a handful of times. The chain combines TRBV18 with TRBJ2-3; TRBD1 is a possible D gene (5 bases). V was trimmed by 3 bases and J by 1 base, leaving 8 bases between them. CDR3 size: 14 residues. Germline V lookup: CDR1 KGHSH, CDR2 LQKENI. The chain's CDR3 is CASSPTAGTDTQYF. The DNA of the CDR3 is TGTGCCAGCTCACCGACAGCCGGCACAGATACGCAGTATTTT.

This chain joins TRBV12-3 or TRBV12-4 and TRBJ2-1; 11 bases fit TRBD2. The CDR3 is made up of 16 amino acids. V dropped 6 bases and J dropped 6; count of bases not matched to a gene: 10. CDR3 sequence (DNA): TGTGCCAGCAGACCGTCCTCTAGCGGGGGGCTCAATGAGCAGTTCTTC. It specifies CASRPSSSGGLNEQFF.

The J gene is TRBJ2-7, the V gene TRBV4-2, with TRBD2 identical over 8 bases. Trimming removed 2 bases from V and 0 bases from J; junction bases left unmatched: 6. The CDR3 is 16 amino acids. CDR1 and CDR2 (germline): LGHNA, YNFKEQ. CDR3 loop: CASSQTSGGASYEQYF. As DNA, the CDR3 is TGTGCCAGCAGCCAAACCAGCGGGGGCGCCTCCTACGAGCAGTACTTC.

The chain combines TRBV5-4 with TRBJ2-6; weak D call: TRBD1 (6 bases). The CDR3 extends over 14 amino acids. Per the germline V gene, CDR1 is SGHNT and CDR2 is YYREEE (reference sequence). V lost 4 bases and J lost 5, with 10 bases in between. The CDR3 reads CASSARDRANVLTF. The CDR3 DNA sequence: TGTGCCAGCAGCGCCCGGGACAGGGCCAACGTCCTGACTTTC.

A note on this clonotype: Just one base apart from a much larger clone, this may be a read error. V is TRBV4-1 and J is TRBJ1-5; D ambiguous. The CDR3 length is 18 residues. CDR1 is MGHRA, CDR2 YSYEKL, per germline. The CDR3 spells CASSQVISTLYSIQPQHF. CDR3 sequence (DNA): TGCGCCAGCAGCCAAGTCATTTCGACACTGTATAGCATTCAGCCCCAGCATTTT.

The chain has TRBV7-2 and TRBJ2-1; D remains unclear. This CDR3 contains 13 residues. V lost 8 bases, J lost 4 bases, and 12 bases lay in between. The germline V gene encodes CDR1 SGHTA and CDR2 FQGNSA. The CDR3 DNA sequence: TGTGCCAGCTGTGAGACACTATACAATGAGCAGTTCTTC. It codes for CASCETLYNEQFF.

This clonotype is a singleton in its sample. A much larger clone lies a single base off, so this may be a read error. The rearrangement joins TRBV10-3 to TRBJ2-5; 8 nucleotides agree with TRBD2. From germline, CDR1 is ENHRY and CDR2 SYGVKD. CDR3 size: 14 residues. The CDR3 loop reads CSISGGGRRETQYF. CDR3 sequence (DNA): TGTTCCATCTCTGGCGGGGGGCGGAGAGAGACCCAGTACTTC.

This clonotype was detected a few times. The rearrangement joins TRBV24-1 to TRBJ2-7; no firm D call. Germline V gives CDR1 KGHDR, CDR2 SFDVKD. Trimming stripped 8 bases from V and 3 bases from J, with 1 base between. The CDR3 runs to 9 residues. CDR3 DNA: TGTGCCACCATCTACGAGCAGTACGTC. Its translation is CATIYEQYV.

The chain employs TRBV5-1 and TRBJ1-2; D gene uncertain. V lost 4 bases and J 0 bases, leaving 4 bases between the germline ends. The CDR3 loop spans 12 amino acids. Germline CDR1 is SGHRS and CDR2 is YFSETQ. The CDR3 region is CASSTSNYGYTF. The DNA of the CDR3 is TGCGCCAGCAGCACCTCTAACTATGGCTACACCTTC.

This chain joins TRBV13 and TRBJ1-6; maybe TRBD1 (5 bases). Germline V lookup: CDR1 PRHDT, CDR2 FYEKMQ (reference sequence). The CDR3 spans 15 residues. V lost 5 bases and J 4 bases, leaving 12 bases between the germline ends. The DNA for the CDR3 is TGTGCCAGCAGCCGGGACGGGCGGTATAATTCACCCCTCCACTTT. As protein: CASSRDGRYNSPLHF. The entire variable domain, with the rest obtained from reference TRBV13 and TRBJ1-6, is as follows: AAGVIQSPRHLIKEKRETATLKCYPIPRHDTVYWYQQGPGQDPQFLISFYEKMQSDKGSIPDRFSAQQFSDYHSELNMSSLELGDSALYFCASSRDGRYNSPLHFGNGTRLTVT.

CDR3 protein: CASSRQGPYSPLHF. The DNA of the CDR3 is TGTGCCAGCAGCCGACAGGGGCCATATTCACCCCTCCACTTT. The chain carries TRBV12-3 or TRBV12-4 and TRBJ1-6, with TRBD1 identical over 8 bases. The CDR3 extends over 14 amino acids. V was pared by 6 bases and J by 8 bases, with 6 bases of the junction left unmatched.

The sample holds many counts of this clonotype. This rearrangement joins TRBV20-1 to TRBJ2-5; no reliable D call. V lost 5 bases and J lost 5, with 15 bases in between. The V gene's germline CDR1 is DFQATT and CDR2 SNEGSKA (reference sequence). This CDR3 is 13 amino acids long. CDR3 sequence (DNA): TGCAGTGCTGGGCAGTATGTCGGCGAGACCCAGTACTTC. This encodes CSAGQYVGETQYF.

The genes are TRBV3-1 and TRBJ2-3, with a tentative D call TRBD2 (7 bases). Germline-derived CDR1 and CDR2 are LGHDT and YNNKEL (reference sequence). With 0 bases removed from V and 5 bases from J, the gap between germline ends came to 12 bases. This CDR3 contains 15 residues. As DNA, the CDR3 is TGTGCCAGCAGCCAAGATCAAGGGGGGGTAGATACGCAGTATTTT. It is translated as CASSQDQGGVDTQYF.

The V gene is TRBV12-3 or TRBV12-4, the J gene TRBJ1-6, with D possibly being TRBD1 (6 bases). The V gene lost 6 bases and the J gene lost 9 bases, with 9 bases spanning the gap. This CDR3 has 12 amino acids. DNA of the CDR3: TGTGCCAGCAGCACAGGGAGTTCACCCCTCCACTTT. Translation: CASSTGSSPLHF.

The J gene is TRBJ1-5, the V gene TRBV27; TRBD1 might be the D (5 bases). CDR3 length: 15 amino acids. V lost 6 bases to trimming and J lost 3 bases, with 15 bases between them. CDR1 MNHEY and CDR2 SMNVEV come from the germline V gene (reference sequence). The CDR3 here is CASSGTGRYNQPQHF. CDR3 coding DNA: TGTGCCAGCAGCGGGACTGGTCGATACAATCAGCCCCAGCATTTT.

This clonotype was detected many times. The chain joins TRBV12-3 or TRBV12-4 to TRBJ2-3; 8 positions agree with TRBD2. This CDR3 is 15 amino acids long. After removal of 1 base from V and 1 base from J, the junction contained 1 base not matched to a gene. The CDR3 loop is CASSLGSGGTDTQYF. The CDR3 DNA reads as TGTGCCAGCAGTTTAGGTAGCGGGGGCACAGATACGCAGTATTTT.